This T cell receptor (beta chain) stems from a study of cytomegalovirus exposure and HLA in healthy donors. Study-level findings and limits: What a later analysis reportedly showed was that an Asian-associated ancestry cluster had fewer N-insertions than the 666-donor mean. An apparent linkage of common viral pathogens to several of the most significant clusters emerged in a later analysis.

60 Vbeta and 13 Jbeta primers were used in PCR. Clones were read by immunoSEQ multiplex PCR, and TCRdb kept only the in-frame ones, dropping some. The sample lists 150,000 to 200,000 clones, approximately 72% seen once, with 7.1% in the top ten. This CDR3 region has 15 residues. Germline V gene lookup returns CDR1 MNHEY and CDR2 SMNVEV (reference sequence). Trimming took 2 bases from V and 6 from J, leaving 14 bases between them. On this clone itself: What it binds is not known.

This clonotype was sampled from a man in his forties in good health and CMV-seropositive. The chain has TRBV27 and TRBJ1-5, with D perhaps matching TRBD1 (5 bases). What was sequenced was PBMCs. The CDR3 DNA reads TGTGCCAGCAGTTTAGGGGGGGGACGTAGTCAGCCCCAGCATTTT. This encodes CASSLGGGRSQPQHF.